This T cell receptor beta chain is from a study of response to subunit inactivated influenza vaccine. TCRdb re-derived calls from the RT-PCR reads in MiXCR, one entry per CDR3 protein. The table has hundreds of thousands of distinct CDR3 sequences, about 11% seen once; the top ten hold more than 9.5%. Trimming pared 6 bases from V and 0 bases from J, leaving 18 bases between. Per germline, CDR1 SGHAT and CDR2 FQDESV (reference sequence). This CDR3 is 18 amino acids long. This sample was shared with a second study, whose subject was T cells expressing NK-cell markers. That work contributes: The authors generated TCR beta cDNA through 5'RACE template switching with UMIs.

The sequenced sample was PBMCs from blood, obtained on the day of vaccination. This sequence joins TRBV11-1 and TRBJ2-6, with a weak D call TRBD1 (5 bases). This receptor was identified in a man aged 45-65 years who received an inactivated influenza vaccine. The CDR3 sequence is CASSSSTAVISGANVLTF. The DNA for the CDR3 is TGTGCCAGCAGTTCCTCGACAGCAGTTATCTCTGGGGCCAACGTCCTGACTTTC. The entire variable domain, with the rest obtained from reference TRBV11-1 and TRBJ2-6, is as follows: EAEVAQSPRYKITEKSQAVAFWCDPISGHATLYWYRQILGQGPELLVQFQDESVVDDSQLPKDRFSAERLKGVDSTLKIQPAELGDSAMYLCASSSSTAVISGANVLTFGAGSRLTVL.